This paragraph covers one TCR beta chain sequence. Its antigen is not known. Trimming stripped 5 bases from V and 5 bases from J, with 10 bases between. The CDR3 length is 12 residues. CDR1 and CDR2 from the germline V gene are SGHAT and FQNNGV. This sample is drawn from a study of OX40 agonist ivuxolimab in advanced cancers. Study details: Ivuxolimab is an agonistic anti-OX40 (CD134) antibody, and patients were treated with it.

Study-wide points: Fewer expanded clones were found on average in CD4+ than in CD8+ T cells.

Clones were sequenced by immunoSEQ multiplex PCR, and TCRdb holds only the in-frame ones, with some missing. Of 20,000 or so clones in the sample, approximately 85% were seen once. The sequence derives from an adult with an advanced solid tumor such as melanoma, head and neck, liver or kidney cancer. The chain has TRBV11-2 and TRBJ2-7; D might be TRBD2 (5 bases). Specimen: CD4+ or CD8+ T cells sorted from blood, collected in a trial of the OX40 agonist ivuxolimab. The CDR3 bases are TGTGCCAGCAGCCGAACCGGGAACGAGCAGTACTTC. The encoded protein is CASSRTGNEQYF.